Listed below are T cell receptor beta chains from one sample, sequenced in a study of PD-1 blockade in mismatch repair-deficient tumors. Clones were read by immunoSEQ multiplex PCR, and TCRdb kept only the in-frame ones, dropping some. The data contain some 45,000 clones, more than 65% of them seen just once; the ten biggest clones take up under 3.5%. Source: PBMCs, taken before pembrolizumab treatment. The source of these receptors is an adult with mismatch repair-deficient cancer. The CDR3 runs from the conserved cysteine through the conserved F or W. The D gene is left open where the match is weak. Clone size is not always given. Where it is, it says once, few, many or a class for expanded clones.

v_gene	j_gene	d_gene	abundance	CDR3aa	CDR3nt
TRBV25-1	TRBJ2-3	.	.	CASSDWSPDYTQYF	TGTGCCAGCAGTGATTGGAGTCCGGACTATACGCAGTATTTT
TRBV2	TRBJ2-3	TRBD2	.	CASKGTTSTDTQYF	TGTGCCAGCAAGGGGACTACTAGCACAGATACGCAGTATTTT
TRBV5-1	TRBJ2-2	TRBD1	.	CASCPGTGSTGELFF	TGCGCCAGCTGCCCTGGGACAGGGAGCACCGGGGAGCTGTTTTTT
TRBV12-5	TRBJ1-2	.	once	CASGLAWAGPQGYTF	TGTGCTAGTGGTTTGGCCTGGGCAGGGCCTCAGGGCTACACCTTC
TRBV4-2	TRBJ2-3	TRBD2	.	CASSRRGARRPSGGTDTQYF	TGTGCCAGCAGCCGACGGGGAGCTAGGCGGCCTAGCGGGGGAACAGATACGCAGTATTTT
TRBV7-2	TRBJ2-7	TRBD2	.	CASSPPGLAAFYEQYF	TGTGCCAGCAGCCCTCCTGGACTAGCAGCCTTCTACGAGCAGTACTTC
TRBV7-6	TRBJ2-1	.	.	CASSLAASRAFVFF	TGTGCCAGCAGCTTAGCGGCTAGTCGGGCGTTTGTGTTCTTC
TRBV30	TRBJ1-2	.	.	CAWSVGGLDGYTF	TGTGCCTGGAGTGTAGGGGGTCTCGACGGCTACACCTTC
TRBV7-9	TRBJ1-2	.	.	CASSSGGFYGYTF	TGTGCCAGCAGCTCGGGGGGGTTCTATGGCTACACCTTC
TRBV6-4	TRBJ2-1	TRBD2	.	CASSDVSGSLYEQFF	TGTGCCAGCAGTGACGTTAGCGGGAGTCTCTATGAGCAGTTCTTC
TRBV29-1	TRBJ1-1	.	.	CSVQGDYTEAFF	TGCAGCGTCCAGGGCGACTACACTGAAGCTTTCTTT
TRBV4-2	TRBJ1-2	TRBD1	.	CASSQDPGQGRGYTF	TGTGCCAGCAGCCAAGACCCGGGACAGGGTCGGGGCTACACCTTC
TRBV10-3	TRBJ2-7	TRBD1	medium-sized	CAIRGTGPSSYEQYF	TGTGCCATCAGGGGGACAGGGCCGAGTTCCTACGAGCAGTACTTC
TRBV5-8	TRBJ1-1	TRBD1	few	CASSYLGAGGGTEAFF	TGTGCCAGCAGCTATCTAGGCGCAGGGGGGGGCACTGAAGCTTTCTTT
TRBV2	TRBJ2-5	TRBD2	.	CANSRDYKETQYF	TGTGCCAATTCCCGGGACTACAAAGAGACCCAGTACTTC
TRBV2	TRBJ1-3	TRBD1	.	CASSDGQGTGNTIYF	TGTGCCAGCAGTGACGGACAGGGAACTGGAAACACCATATATTTT
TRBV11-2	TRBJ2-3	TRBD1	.	CASSSGGQLTDTQYF	TGTGCCAGCAGCTCAGGGGGACAGCTCACAGATACGCAGTATTTT
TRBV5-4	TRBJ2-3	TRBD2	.	CASSKGLGSTDTQYF	TGTGCCAGCAGCAAAGGACTAGGTAGCACAGATACGCAGTATTTT
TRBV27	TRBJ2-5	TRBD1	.	CASSSRQGEETQYF	TGTGCCAGCAGTTCACGACAGGGTGAGGAGACCCAGTACTTC
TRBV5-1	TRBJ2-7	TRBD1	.	CASSPGGYMNYEQYF	TGCGCCAGCAGCCCAGGGGGATACATGAACTACGAGCAGTACTTC
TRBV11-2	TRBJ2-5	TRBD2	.	CASSHTSGSTETQYF	TGTGCCAGCAGCCACACTAGCGGGAGTACAGAGACCCAGTACTTC
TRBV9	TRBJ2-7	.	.	CASSVAGTDLYEQYF	TGTGCCAGCAGCGTGGCAGGGACCGACCTCTACGAGCAGTACTTC
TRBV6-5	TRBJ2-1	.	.	CASSQGTKQFF	TGTGCCAGCAGTCAAGGGACAAAGCAGTTCTTC
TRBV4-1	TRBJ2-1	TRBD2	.	CASSQGLRRGIYNEQFF	TGCGCCAGCAGCCAAGGTCTGAGGCGGGGGATCTACAATGAGCAGTTCTTC
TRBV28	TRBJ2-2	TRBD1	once	CASSSPTGRTGELFF	TGTGCCAGCAGTTCGCCGACAGGGCGGACCGGGGAGCTGTTTTTT
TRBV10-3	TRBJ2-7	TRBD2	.	CAIRGAGHEQYF	TGTGCCATCAGAGGAGCGGGGCACGAGCAGTACTTC
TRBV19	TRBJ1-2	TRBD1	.	CASRRDSRNYGYTF	TGTGCCAGCAGGCGGGACAGCCGTAACTATGGCTACACCTTC
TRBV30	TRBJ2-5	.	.	CAWSGSGETQYF	TGTGCCTGGAGCGGGAGCGGAGAGACCCAGTACTTC
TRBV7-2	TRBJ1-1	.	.	CASSLGLGNTEAFF	TGTGCCAGCAGCTTAGGGTTGGGGAACACTGAAGCTTTCTTT
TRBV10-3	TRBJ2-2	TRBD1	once	CATRSDRGIQNTGELFF	TGTGCCACACGAAGCGACAGGGGGATCCAGAACACCGGGGAGCTGTTTTTT
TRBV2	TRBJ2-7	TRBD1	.	CASNHRGHYEQYF	TGTGCCAGCAACCACAGGGGACATTACGAGCAGTACTTC
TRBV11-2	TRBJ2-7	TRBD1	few	CASSFGTGPYEQYF	TGTGCCAGCAGCTTCGGGACAGGGCCCTACGAGCAGTACTTC
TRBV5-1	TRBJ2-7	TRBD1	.	CASSLGPGQGSYEQYF	TGCGCCAGCAGCTTGGGGCCGGGACAGGGATCCTACGAGCAGTACTTC
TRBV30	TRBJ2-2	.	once	CACSENTGELFF	TGTGCCTGTAGCGAGAACACCGGGGAGCTGTTTTTT
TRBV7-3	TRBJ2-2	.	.	CASSPSGFLDTGELFF	TGTGCCAGCAGCCCCAGCGGATTCTTGGACACCGGGGAGCTGTTTTTT
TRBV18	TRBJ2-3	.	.	CASSFRDGGTDTQYF	TGTGCCAGCTCGTTCAGGGACGGAGGCACAGATACGCAGTATTTT
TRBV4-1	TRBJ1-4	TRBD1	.	CASSQLGQGYNEKLFF	TGCGCCAGCAGCCAATTGGGACAGGGGTATAATGAAAAACTGTTTTTT
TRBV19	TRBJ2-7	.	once	CASSMRNSYEQYF	TGTGCCAGTAGTATGAGGAACTCCTACGAGCAGTACTTC
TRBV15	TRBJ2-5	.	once	CATSRAVGGGLETQYF	TGTGCCACCAGCAGAGCCGTCGGCGGGGGCCTGGAGACCCAGTACTTC
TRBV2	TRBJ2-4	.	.	CANFDRSKNIQYF	TGTGCCAACTTTGACAGATCCAAAAACATTCAGTACTTC
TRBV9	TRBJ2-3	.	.	CASSPNRRESTDTQYF	TGTGCCAGCAGCCCCAACCGCCGGGAGAGCACAGATACGCAGTATTTT
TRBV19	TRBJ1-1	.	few	CASSMGGKSTEAFF	TGTGCCAGTAGTATGGGGGGAAAAAGCACTGAAGCTTTCTTT
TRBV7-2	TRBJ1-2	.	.	CASSLIGVEGYTF	TGTGCCAGCAGCTTAATCGGGGTGGAGGGCTACACCTTC
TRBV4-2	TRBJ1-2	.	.	CASSQTRERNYGYTF	TGTGCCAGCAGCCAAACGAGGGAAAGGAACTATGGCTACACCTTC
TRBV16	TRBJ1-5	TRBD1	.	CASSQGTGYTQPQHF	TGTGCCAGCAGCCAAGGGACAGGGTATACTCAGCCCCAGCATTTT
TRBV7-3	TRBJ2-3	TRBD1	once	CASSSVRGHGTQYF	TGTGCCAGCAGCTCAGTTAGGGGGCACGGTACGCAGTATTTT
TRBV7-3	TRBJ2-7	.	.	CASSEGPDYEQYF	TGTGCCAGCAGCGAGGGGCCAGACTACGAGCAGTACTTC
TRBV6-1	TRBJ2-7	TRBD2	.	CATVAGGPYEQYF	TGTGCCACCGTAGCGGGAGGGCCCTACGAGCAGTACTTC
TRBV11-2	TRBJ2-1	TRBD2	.	CASSFGPPRLANEQFF	TGTGCCAGCAGCTTTGGGCCACCCCGACTAGCCAATGAGCAGTTCTTC
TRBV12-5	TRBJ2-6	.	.	CASGLGVSGANVLTF	TGTGCTAGTGGTTTAGGTGTCTCTGGGGCCAACGTCCTGACTTTC